The 9 T cell receptor beta chains given below trace back to one sample, sequenced in a study of T cell clonotyping in hematopoietic cell transplantation (dated by TCRdb to about 2021). Read against the paper, the sample's time point label means: recipient sample about 28 days before transplant, after cytoreduction. Library preparation employed the immunoSEQ multiplex PCR assay. The clones in this table, taken by TCRdb from immuneACCESS, are in-frame only. Not every clone is retained; where verified, under half of the shortfall comes from an unresolved V gene, and the cause of the rest is unknown. The sample table lists tens of thousands of clones, 90% to 97% of them with a count of one. Around 1.7% of the sample goes to the ten largest clones. The material was peripheral blood mononuclear cells, obtained before stem cell transplant. These receptors were collected from a woman in her forties or fifties with acute myeloid leukemia. Some clones in this sample may be carry-over from other donors' samples.

This clone occurred once. The CDR3 region has the DNA TGCAGCGTGCGGACAGAGACTAACTATGGCTACACCTTC. Translation gives CSVRTETNYGYTF. The V gene is TRBV29-1, the J gene TRBJ1-2, with a possible D match to TRBD1 (6 bases). CDR1 is SQVTM, CDR2 ANQGSEA, per germline. The CDR3 has 13 amino acids. V was cut by 6 bases and J by 0 bases, with 11 bases left in between.

V is TRBV9 and J is TRBJ2-3; D is unresolved. Germline values: CDR1 SGDLS, CDR2 YYNGEE. There are 12 residues in the CDR3. V dropped 0 bases and J dropped 3 bases, with 2 bases sitting between them. The CDR3 DNA reads TGTGCCAGCAGCGTAGTAACAGATACGCAGTATTTT. Translation: CASSVVTDTQYF.

The genes are TRBV7-9 and TRBJ2-7, with 9 bases that match TRBD1. V lost 5 bases to trimming and J lost 6 bases; unmatched junction nucleotides: 5. The germline V gene has CDR1 SEHNR and CDR2 FQNEAQ (reference sequence). The CDR3 loop spans 13 amino acids. The CDR3, as DNA: TGTGCCAGCAGCCGGACAGGGGAATCCGAGCAGTACTTC. Protein: CASSRTGESEQYF.

V gene TRBV6-1 combines with J gene TRBJ1-1; weak D call: TRBD1 (5 bases). Trimming removed 4 bases at V and 1 base at J, with 10 bases between. This CDR3 has 14 amino acids. Germline-derived CDR1 and CDR2 are MNHNS and SASEGT. The CDR3 bases are TGTGCCAGCAGTGTCGAAACAGGGAACACTGAAGCTTTCTTT. Protein product: CASSVETGNTEAFF.

The genes are TRBV7-2 and TRBJ2-5, with a possible D match to TRBD2 (5 bases). Trimming removed 5 bases from V and 10 bases from J, with 11 bases in between. There are 11 residues in the CDR3. Germline values: CDR1 SGHTA, CDR2 FQGNSA. In nucleotides, the CDR3 is TGTGCCAGCAGCATACTAGGAAGCCAGTACTTC. Translating it yields CASSILGSQYF.

The chain uses TRBV29-1 and TRBJ2-2; 10 bases are shared with TRBD1. J was trimmed by 3 bases and V by 6 bases; bases with no gene match: 4. This CDR3 contains 14 residues. Germline V gives CDR1 SQVTM, CDR2 ANQGSEA. CDR3: CSVGQGEDTGELFF. CDR3 nucleotides: TGCAGCGTCGGACAGGGGGAGGACACCGGGGAGCTGTTTTTT.

The chain combines TRBV4-1 with TRBJ1-5, with D hard to call. CDR3 length equals 15 residues. V was clipped by 3 bases and J by 0 bases, with 9 bases between them. The V gene's germline CDR1 is MGHRA and CDR2 YSYEKL. CDR3 sequence reads: CASSQFSDSNQPQHF. CDR3 DNA: TGCGCCAGCAGCCAGTTCAGTGATAGCAATCAGCCCCAGCATTTT.

V gene TRBV6-5 combines with J gene TRBJ2-7; D may be TRBD1 (6 bases). CDR3 length equals 12 residues. Germline values: CDR1 MNHEY, CDR2 SVGAGI. Trimming left V 5 bases short and J 6 bases short, with 11 bases between. CDR3 in DNA: TGTGCCAGCAGTCGGGACACCCTCGAGCAGTACTTC. This sequence encodes CASSRDTLEQYF.

The V gene is TRBV14, the J gene TRBJ1-5, with TRBD1 as a possible D gene (6 bases). Looked up from germline, CDR1 is SGHDN and CDR2 is FVKESK. Trimming shortened V by 5 bases and J by 5 bases, and 13 bases separated the two germline ends. This CDR3 comprises 14 residues. Here the CDR3 DNA reads TGTGCCAGCAGCTCAGGGGCAGGGCATCAGCCCCAGCATTTT. Protein: CASSSGAGHQPQHF.